The clone carrying this T cell receptor beta chain came up once. Its antigen is as yet unknown. V lost 7 bases, J lost 2 bases, and 15 bases lay in between. The CDR3 spans 15 residues. The germline gives CDR1 SNHLY, CDR2 FYNNEI. This record comes from a study of T cell responses to AZD1222 COVID-19 vaccine. The study, taken as a whole, reports: The study identified only five or six AZD1222 recipients as seropositive at baseline.

Profiling relied on immunoSEQ multiplex PCR, and the TCRdb table lists in-frame clones only, not all of them. Here the sample spans about 120,000 clones, 80% to 90% being singletons. The source was peripheral blood, collected on day 0 of MenACWY control vaccination. The source is an adult in good health. This chain links TRBV2 with TRBJ1-5; D is possibly TRBD1 (5 bases). This CDR3 reads CASMQGNSRNQPQHF. The CDR3 region has the DNA TGTGCCAGCATGCAGGGTAACTCGCGCAATCAGCCCCAGCATTTT.